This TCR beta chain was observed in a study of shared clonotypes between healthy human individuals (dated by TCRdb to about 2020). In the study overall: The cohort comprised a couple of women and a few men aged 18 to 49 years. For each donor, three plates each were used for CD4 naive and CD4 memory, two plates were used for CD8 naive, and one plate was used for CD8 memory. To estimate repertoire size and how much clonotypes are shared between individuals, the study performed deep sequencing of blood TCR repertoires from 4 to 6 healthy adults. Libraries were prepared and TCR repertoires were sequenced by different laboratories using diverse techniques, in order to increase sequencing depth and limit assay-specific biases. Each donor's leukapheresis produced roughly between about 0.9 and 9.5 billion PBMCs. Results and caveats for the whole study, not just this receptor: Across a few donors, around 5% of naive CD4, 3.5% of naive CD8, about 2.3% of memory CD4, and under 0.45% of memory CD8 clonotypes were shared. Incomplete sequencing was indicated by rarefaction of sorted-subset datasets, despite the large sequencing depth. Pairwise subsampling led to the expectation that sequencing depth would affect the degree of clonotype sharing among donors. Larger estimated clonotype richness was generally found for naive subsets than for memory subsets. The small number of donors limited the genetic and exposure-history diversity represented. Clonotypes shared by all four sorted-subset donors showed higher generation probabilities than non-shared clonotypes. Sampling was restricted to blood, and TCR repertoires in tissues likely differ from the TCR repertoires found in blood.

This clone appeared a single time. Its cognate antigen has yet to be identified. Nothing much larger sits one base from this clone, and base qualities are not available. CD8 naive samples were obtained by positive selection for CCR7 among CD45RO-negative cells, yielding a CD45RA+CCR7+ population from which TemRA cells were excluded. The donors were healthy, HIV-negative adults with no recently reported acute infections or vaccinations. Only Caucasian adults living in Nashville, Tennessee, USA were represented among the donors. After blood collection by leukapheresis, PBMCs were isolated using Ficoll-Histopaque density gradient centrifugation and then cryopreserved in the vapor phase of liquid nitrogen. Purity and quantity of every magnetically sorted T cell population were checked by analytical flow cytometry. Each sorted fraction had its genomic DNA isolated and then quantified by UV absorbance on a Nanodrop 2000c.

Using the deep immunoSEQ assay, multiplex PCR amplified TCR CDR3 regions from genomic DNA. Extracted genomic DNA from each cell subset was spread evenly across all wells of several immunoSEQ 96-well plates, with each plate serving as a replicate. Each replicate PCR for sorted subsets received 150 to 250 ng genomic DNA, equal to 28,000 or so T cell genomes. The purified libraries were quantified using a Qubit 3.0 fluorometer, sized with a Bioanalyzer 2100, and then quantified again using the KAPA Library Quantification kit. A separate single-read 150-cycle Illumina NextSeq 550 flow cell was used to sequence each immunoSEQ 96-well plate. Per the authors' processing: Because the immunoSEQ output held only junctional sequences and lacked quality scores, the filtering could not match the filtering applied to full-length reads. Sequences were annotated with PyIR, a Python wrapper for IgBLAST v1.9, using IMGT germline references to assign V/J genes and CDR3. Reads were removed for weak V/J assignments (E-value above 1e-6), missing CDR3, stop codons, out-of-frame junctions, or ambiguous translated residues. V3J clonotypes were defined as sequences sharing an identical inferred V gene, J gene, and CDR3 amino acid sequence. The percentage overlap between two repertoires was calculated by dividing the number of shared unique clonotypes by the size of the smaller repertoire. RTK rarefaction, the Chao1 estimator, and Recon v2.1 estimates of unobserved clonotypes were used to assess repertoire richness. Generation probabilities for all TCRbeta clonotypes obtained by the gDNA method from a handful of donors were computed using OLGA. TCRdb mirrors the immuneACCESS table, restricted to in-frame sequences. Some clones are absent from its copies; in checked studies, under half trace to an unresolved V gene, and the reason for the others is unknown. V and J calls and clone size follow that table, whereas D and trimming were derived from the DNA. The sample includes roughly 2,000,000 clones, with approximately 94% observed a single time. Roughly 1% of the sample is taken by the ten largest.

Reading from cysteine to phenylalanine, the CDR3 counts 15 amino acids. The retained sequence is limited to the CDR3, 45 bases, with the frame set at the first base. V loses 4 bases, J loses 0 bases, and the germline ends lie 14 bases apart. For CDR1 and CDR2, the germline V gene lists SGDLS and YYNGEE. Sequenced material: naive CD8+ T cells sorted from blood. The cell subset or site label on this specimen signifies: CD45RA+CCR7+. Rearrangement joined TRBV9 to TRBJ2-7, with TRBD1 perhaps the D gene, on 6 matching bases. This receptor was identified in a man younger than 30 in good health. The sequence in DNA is TGTGCCAGCAGCCCCAGTCAGGACAGCTCCTACGAGCAGTACTTC. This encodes CASSPSQDSSYEQYF. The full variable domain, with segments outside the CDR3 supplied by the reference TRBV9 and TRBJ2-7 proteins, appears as DSGVTQTPKHLITATGQRVTLRCSPRSGDLSVYWYQQSLDQGLQFLIQYYNGEERAKGNILERFSAQQFPDLHSELNLSSLELGDSALYFCASSPSQDSSYEQYFGPGTRLTVT.